This TCR beta chain was captured by sequencing in a study of shared clonotypes between healthy human individuals. Overall study: A couple of female and three male donors aged 18 to 49 were enrolled. Researchers assigned three CD4 naive, three CD4 memory, two CD8 naive and one CD8 memory plate to each donor.

For sorted subsets, about 190 ng DNA per replicate equaled 30,000 or so T cell genomes. Libraries were prepared by immunoSEQ multiplex PCR; TCRdb keeps only in-frame clonotypes and omits some of them. Here the sample spans about 2 million clones, approximately 94% being singletons. It was CD45RO-negative cells, positively selected for CCR7, that made up naive CD8 cells, with terminally differentiated effector memory CD45RA+ cells excluded. V lost 8 bases, J lost 3 bases, and 14 bases lay in between. In germline, CDR1 is MDHEN, CDR2 SYDVKM. CDR3 size: 14 residues. The chain has TRBV28 and TRBJ1-5; perhaps TRBD1 as D (5 bases). Specimen: naive CD8+ T cells sorted from blood. The clonotype comes from a man aged 18 to 29 in good health. CDR3: CASSVAGSNQPQHF. The CDR3 DNA is TGTGCCAGCTCCGTGGCAGGGTCCAATCAGCCCCAGCATTTT.